One and the same sample provided the 26 T cell receptor beta chains below, sequenced in a study of blood T cell repertoires in COVID-19. Only in-frame clones appear in the TCRdb table, and some are missing; sequencing was by immunoSEQ multiplex PCR. The table includes about 17,000 clones, roughly 87% detected once. Material: peripheral blood. These receptors were collected from a man aged 50-59 years with active COVID-19.

The genes are TRBV5-5 and TRBJ1-2; 7 bases fit TRBD1. The CDR3 consists of 15 residues. CDR1 and CDR2 (germline): SGHKS, YYEKEE (reference sequence). V lost 2 bases to trimming and J lost 5 bases; unmatched junction nucleotides: 9. The CDR3 is CASSFNDGTAYGYTF. In nucleotides, the CDR3 is TGTGCCAGCAGCTTCAATGACGGGACAGCTTATGGCTACACCTTC.

The chain employs TRBV29-1 and TRBJ2-2; D gene unclear. The CDR3 has 12 residues. Between the trimmed V and J ends, which lost 7 bases and 0 bases, there was a span of 6 bases. The germline V gene has CDR1 SQVTM and CDR2 ANQGSEA. The CDR3 sequence is CSAATNTGELFF. As DNA, the CDR3 is TGCAGCGCGGCAACGAACACCGGGGAGCTGTTTTTT.

This chain links TRBV30 with TRBJ1-2; D may be TRBD1 (6 bases). Germline values: CDR1 GTSNPN, CDR2 SVGIG (reference sequence). Between the trimmed V and J ends, which lost 7 bases and 0 bases, there was a span of 12 bases. The CDR3 loop spans 13 amino acids. The CDR3 reads CASGDTANYGYTF. DNA for the CDR3: TGTGCCTCAGGGGACACCGCTAACTATGGCTACACCTTC.

The V and J genes are TRBV28 and TRBJ1-3; the match to TRBD1 covers 9 bases. CDR1 and CDR2 from the germline V gene are MDHEN and SYDVKM. The ends lost 5 bases at V and 2 bases at J; junction bases unmatched: 7. The length of the CDR3 is 16 residues. The CDR3 is CASSLPQGATGNTIYF. CDR3 in DNA: TGTGCCAGCAGTCTGCCACAGGGGGCCACTGGAAACACCATATATTTT.

V and J are TRBV6-5 and TRBJ2-7, with 7 bases aligning to TRBD1. Trimming at V came to 1 base and at J to 7 bases, leaving 10 bases not matched to a gene. Looked up from germline, CDR1 is MNHEY and CDR2 is SVGAGI. This CDR3 contains 15 residues. The CDR3 DNA sequence: TGTGCCAGCAGTTACTTCCGTGGGGGACAGAGGGAGCAGTACTTC. Encoded protein: CASSYFRGGQREQYF.

This clone showed up just once. This sequence joins TRBV4-2 and TRBJ2-3, with D maybe TRBD2 (5 bases). Germline V gives CDR1 LGHNA, CDR2 YNFKEQ. With 4 bases removed from V and 4 bases from J, the gap between germline ends came to 18 bases. The length of the CDR3 is 16 residues. CDR3 nucleotides: TGTGCCAGCAGCCCCCAAGCGGTCGGAGTCCCAGATACGCAGTATTTT. It translates to CASSPQAVGVPDTQYF.

The gene calls are TRBV19 and TRBJ1-1, with TRBD1 as a possible D gene (6 bases). CDR3 size: 17 residues. Germline V gene data show CDR1 as LNHDA and CDR2 as SQIVND (reference sequence). Trimming left V 3 bases short and J 4 bases short, with 21 bases between. The CDR3 region is CASSMDAGAHQSTEAFF. The CDR3 DNA follows: TGTGCCAGTAGTATGGATGCGGGGGCCCATCAGAGCACTGAAGCTTTCTTT.

This chain joins TRBV5-1 and TRBJ1-1, with a tentative D call TRBD1 (5 bases). The CDR3 spans 16 residues. Germline V lookup: CDR1 SGHRS, CDR2 YFSETQ. Between the trimmed V and J ends, which lost 4 bases and 2 bases, there was a span of 18 bases. CDR3 nucleotides: TGCGCCAGCAGCAGCCCCTTGGACACATTAAACACTGAAGCTTTCTTT. Amino acids: CASSSPLDTLNTEAFF.

The chain employs TRBV28 and TRBJ2-3, with D tentatively TRBD1 (6 bases). Germline-derived CDR1 and CDR2 are MDHEN and SYDVKM. The CDR3 has 16 amino acids. Trimming cost V 4 bases and J 2 bases, with 16 bases left between them. The CDR3 is CASSYILGQPTDTQYF. For the CDR3, the DNA is TGTGCCAGCAGTTACATTTTAGGACAGCCCACAGATACGCAGTATTTT.

This chain uses TRBV5-1 with TRBJ1-2, with TRBD1 identical over 7 bases. J gave up 4 bases and V 4 bases, and 1 base lay outside the gene matches. The germline V gene encodes CDR1 SGHRS and CDR2 YFSETQ. The CDR3 is made up of 12 amino acids. The CDR3 spells CASSGTAYGYTF. The CDR3 nucleotides are TGCGCCAGCAGCGGGACAGCCTATGGCTACACCTTC.

V is TRBV15 and J is TRBJ1-2, with 8 positions matching TRBD1. The J segment lost 5 bases and the V segment lost 0 bases, leaving 5 bases of the junction unmatched. Germline CDR1 reads LNHNV; CDR2 reads YYDKDF (reference sequence). This CDR3 has 15 amino acids. CDR3 coding DNA: TGTGCCACCAGCAGAGATATGACAGGGGCGTATGGCTACACCTTC. It specifies CATSRDMTGAYGYTF.

CDR3 bases: TGTGCCATCAGTGAGTCGTGGGCAGCCTACGAGCAGTACTTC. It is translated as CAISESWAAYEQYF. The chain couples TRBV10-3 to TRBJ2-7; D uncertain. V was shortened by 0 bases and J by 2 bases, with 8 bases between the two germline ends. This CDR3 is 14 amino acids long. The germline gives CDR1 ENHRY, CDR2 SYGVKD.

J is TRBJ1-4 and V is TRBV29-1; D is unresolved. CDR1 and CDR2 from the germline V gene are SQVTM and ANQGSEA. The CDR3 contains 15 residues. Trimming left V 0 bases short and J 9 bases short, with 17 bases between. The CDR3 loop reads CSVEDGWAAGKKLFF. The CDR3 DNA reads TGCAGCGTTGAAGACGGGTGGGCCGCGGGGAAAAAACTGTTTTTT.

The chain is built from TRBV28 and TRBJ2-2, with 12 bases matching TRBD2. The CDR3 contains 17 residues. Germline assignment: CDR1 MDHEN and CDR2 SYDVKM. Trimming took 0 bases from V and 6 from J; bases not matched to a gene: 5. Written as DNA, the CDR3 is TGTGCCAGCAGTTTATGGGTACTAGCGGGAGGACCCGGGGAGCTGTTTTTT. It specifies CASSLWVLAGGPGELFF.

The chain carries TRBV6-5 and TRBJ1-1, with unresolved D. The V end lost 7 bases, the J end lost 1 base, and 10 bases lay between the germline ends. The germline CDR1 and CDR2 sequences are MNHEY and SVGAGI. This CDR3 spans 13 amino acids. This CDR3 is CASTDRGNTEAFF. CDR3 bases: TGTGCCAGCACCGATCGGGGGAACACTGAAGCTTTCTTT.

The chain employs TRBV15 and TRBJ1-6, with TRBD1 identical over 7 bases. The junction had 2 bases not matched to a gene; V was cut back by 1 base and J by 5 bases. The CDR3 is 15 amino acids. The germline CDR1 and CDR2 sequences are LNHNV and YYDKDF (reference sequence). CDR3 sequence: CATSRGTGDNSPLHF. CDR3 DNA: TGTGCCACCAGCAGAGGAACAGGGGATAATTCACCCCTCCACTTT. Variable domain in full (rest from reference TRBV15 and TRBJ1-6): DAMVIQNPRYQVTQFGKPVTLSCSQTLNHNVMYWYQQKSSQAPKLLFHYYDKDFNNEADTPDNFQSRRPNTSFCFLDIRSPGLGDTAMYLCATSRGTGDNSPLHFGNGTRLTVT.

The rearrangement joins TRBV19 to TRBJ1-5; 7 positions agree with TRBD1. There are 15 residues in the CDR3. Germline V lookup: CDR1 LNHDA, CDR2 SQIVND (reference sequence). After removal of 9 bases from V and 0 bases from J, the junction contained 8 bases not matched to a gene. The CDR3 nucleotides are TGTGCCAGCTGGACAGGACAGTATAGCAATCAGCCCCAGCATTTT. This encodes CASWTGQYSNQPQHF.

J is TRBJ2-7 and V is TRBV28; D may be TRBD1 (5 bases). Germline V CDR1 and CDR2: MDHEN, SYDVKM. The length of the CDR3 is 14 residues. Trimming removed 4 bases from V and 6 bases from J, with 16 bases in between. The CDR3: CASSSRTPTAEQYF. The CDR3 coding sequence is TGTGCCAGCAGTTCCCGGACACCGACGGCCGAGCAGTACTTC.

This clone was counted a few times. The gene calls are TRBV20-1 and TRBJ1-6, with D perhaps matching TRBD1 (6 bases). V was shortened by 3 bases and J by 9 bases, with 18 bases between the two germline ends. The CDR3 totals 15 residues. Germline CDR1 DFQATT, CDR2 SNEGSKA (reference sequence). Written as DNA, the CDR3 is TGCAGTGCTAGTGAATATACAGGGAAGGTTTCACCCCTCCACTTT. This gives the protein CSASEYTGKVSPLHF.

CDR3 sequence reads: CASSPGASGRGYEQYF. In DNA form, the CDR3 reads TGTGCCAGCAGCCCTGGGGCTAGCGGGAGGGGCTACGAGCAGTACTTC. The genes are TRBV7-8 and TRBJ2-7; 12 nucleotides line up with TRBD2. Losses at the gene ends were 5 bases for V and 3 bases for J; bases not matched to a gene: 8. Germline values: CDR1 SGHVS, CDR2 FQNEAQ. The CDR3 spans 16 residues. Full variable domain (missing parts from reference TRBV7-8 and TRBJ2-7): GAGVSQSPRYKVAKRGQDVALRCDPISGHVSLFWYQQALGQGPEFLTYFQNEAQLDKSGLPSDRFFAERPEGSVSTLKIQRTQQEDSAVYLCASSPGASGRGYEQYFGPGTRLTVT.

The chain uses TRBV6-1 and TRBJ2-7; TRBD1 matches at 7 bases. This CDR3 is 15 amino acids long. CDR1 is MNHNS, CDR2 SASEGT, per germline. With 0 bases clipped from V and 5 bases from J, the junction kept 7 bases outside the gene matches. Here the CDR3 DNA reads TGTGCCAGCAGTGAAGCCCGGACAGGCCGAGACGAGCAGTACTTC. This codes for CASSEARTGRDEQYF.

This clone occurred a few times. V and J are TRBV18 and TRBJ2-1; D gene uncertain. Trimming pared 2 bases from V and 10 bases from J, leaving 15 bases between. The CDR3 contains 14 residues. Germline V gene lookup returns CDR1 KGHSH and CDR2 LQKENI. This CDR3 reads CASSPIADRREQFF. CDR3 in DNA: TGTGCCAGCTCACCAATAGCCGACCGAAGGGAGCAGTTCTTC.

This clone was detected only a few times. The gene calls are TRBV5-4 and TRBJ2-2, with D perhaps TRBD2 (6 bases). V lost 4 bases and J 0 bases, leaving 13 bases between the germline ends. Germline CDR1 is SGHNT and CDR2 is YYREEE (reference sequence). The CDR3 sequence is 16 residues long. In nucleotides, the CDR3 is TGTGCCAGCAGCCCCCGACTAGAATCGAACACCGGGGAGCTGTTTTTT. Translating gives CASSPRLESNTGELFF.

The chain combines TRBV7-2 with TRBJ1-5; TRBD1 agrees at 7 bases. The CDR3 loop spans 15 amino acids. Germline values: CDR1 SGHTA, CDR2 FQGNSA. The V segment lost 3 bases and the J segment 3 bases; nucleotides outside the gene matches: 5. The CDR3 protein is CASSFYGTDNQPQHF. The CDR3 DNA reads TGTGCCAGCAGCTTTTACGGGACAGACAATCAGCCCCAGCATTTT.

The chain has TRBV9 and TRBJ1-4, with D unresolved. The germline CDR1 and CDR2 sequences are SGDLS and YYNGEE. The CDR3 runs to 15 residues. V was shortened by 0 bases and J by 7 bases, with 13 bases between the two germline ends. CDR3 residues: CASSVGGTESEKLFF. In nucleotides, the CDR3 is TGTGCCAGCAGCGTAGGAGGCACTGAGAGTGAAAAACTGTTTTTT.

This clone was seen once. The J gene is TRBJ2-7, the V gene TRBV5-1; D not certain. The germline gives CDR1 SGHRS, CDR2 YFSETQ. CDR3 length equals 13 residues. With 1 base removed from V and 0 bases from J, the gap between germline ends came to 5 bases. Here the CDR3 reads CASSLSHSYEQYF. The DNA for the CDR3 is TGCGCCAGCAGCTTGTCCCACTCCTACGAGCAGTACTTC.